Ten or more counts support the clone carrying this TCR beta chain. Its matching antigen is unknown. V gave up 5 bases and J gave up 4 bases, with 13 bases separating them. CDR1 and CDR2 from the germline V gene are SGHTA and FQGTGA. This CDR3 contains 14 residues. TCR beta CDR3 regions were amplified from RNA. In the first-round RT-PCR of the TCR CDR3, the HTBI primer set was used. In TCRdb, the multiplex PCR reads were re-called with MiXCR into one record per CDR3 protein. This sample has more than 350,000 distinct CDR3 sequences, with about 15% found just once. The sample is drawn from a study of T cells in Graves' hyperthyroidism and ophthalmopathy. Overall study findings and caveats: Appearing also in blood were most of the thyroid clonotypes expanded above 0.001.

Fresh peripheral blood, approximately 10 ml, yielded the PBMCs. What was sequenced was blood. This receptor was identified in a woman between 25 and 40 years old with Graves' ophthalmopathy. J is TRBJ2-3 and V is TRBV7-3, with TRBD1 as a possible D gene (5 bases). CDR3 DNA: TGTGCCAGCAGCCTCTCAAAGGGGTCAGATACGCAGTATTTT. Translation gives CASSLSKGSDTQYF.